These T cell receptor beta chains were read from a single sample in a study of shared clonotypes between healthy human individuals. The repertoire was sequenced with immunoSEQ multiplex PCR; TCRdb's copy has only in-frame clones and lacks some. The profile shows about 1.5 million clones, 95% to 99% of them singletons. What was sequenced was naive CD4+ T cells sorted from blood. The receptors here all came from a man aged 30 to 45 in good health. The conserved cysteine and the conserved F or W are not part of the CDR3 here. Clone size appears in some rows only: once, few, many, or a class for an expanded clone.

V gene: TRBV28; clone size: few; CDR3 protein: AEGAVNQPQH
V gene: TRBV9; clone size: once; CDR3 protein: ASSVELGSTEAF
V gene: TRBV2; clone size: -; CDR3 protein: ASSEQYTGELF
V gene: TRBV6-1; clone size: once; CDR3 protein: ASSEPAGTGAYEQY
V gene: TRBV5-1; clone size: -; CDR3 protein: ASSLETANYGYT
V gene: TRBV14; clone size: -; CDR3 protein: ASSQVGTGRSYEQY
V gene: TRBV11-2; clone size: -; CDR3 protein: ASSLSLAGGYNEQF
V gene: TRBV30; clone size: -; CDR3 protein: AWSVRTAGANVLT
V gene: TRBV9; clone size: -; CDR3 protein: ASSVGVSQETQY
V gene: TRBV5-1; clone size: -; CDR3 protein: ASSLVNTEAF
V gene: TRBV21-1; clone size: -; CDR3 protein: ASSKREEETQY
V gene: TRBV10-3; clone size: -; CDR3 protein: AISGTGGDQPQH
V gene: TRBV28; clone size: -; CDR3 protein: ASRDRGERYEQY
V gene: TRBV18; clone size: -; CDR3 protein: ASSPLAGGRGDTQY
V gene: TRBV7-3; clone size: -; CDR3 protein: ASSSRPSGLYEQY
V gene: TRBV7-2; clone size: -; CDR3 protein: ASSLVLGVKETQY
V gene: TRBV5-4; clone size: -; CDR3 protein: ASSLGSGMEVRDTQY
V gene: TRBV7-8; clone size: -; CDR3 protein: ASTLLTSPARTDGYT
V gene: TRBV11-2; clone size: -; CDR3 protein: ASSLRPWGAVTGNTIY
V gene: TRBV27; clone size: -; CDR3 protein: ASSFDRMASYEQY
V gene: TRBV19; clone size: -; CDR3 protein: ASSIGRGVNQPQH
V gene: TRBV7-2; clone size: -; CDR3 protein: ASSLSGVQSFEQY
V gene: TRBV2; clone size: -; CDR3 protein: ASSGNRGTDYEQY
V gene: TRBV5-5; clone size: once; CDR3 protein: ASSWRTGPFNTEAF
V gene: TRBV5-1; clone size: -; CDR3 protein: ASSLAATGERLGYT
V gene: TRBV7-2; clone size: -; CDR3 protein: ASSPFGGEQY
V gene: TRBV6-1; clone size: -; CDR3 protein: ASSAPAGRNYEQY
V gene: TRBV7-6; clone size: -; CDR3 protein: ASSYPRADTQY
V gene: TRBV5-1; clone size: -; CDR3 protein: ASSSVPGTIPGETQY
V gene: TRBV2; clone size: -; CDR3 protein: ASGFFPPGQGAGTQY
V gene: TRBV23-1; clone size: -; CDR3 protein: ASTPGHAAGYNEQF
V gene: TRBV5-1; clone size: -; CDR3 protein: ASSLVWGNTEAF
V gene: TRBV6-4; clone size: -; CDR3 protein: ASSGGGRRRGYT
V gene: TRBV11-2; clone size: -; CDR3 protein: ASSLDKVQQF
V gene: TRBV7-8; clone size: once; CDR3 protein: ASSVIQGSEAF
V gene: TRBV27; clone size: -; CDR3 protein: ASSFRGLNQPQH
V gene: TRBV5-1; clone size: -; CDR3 protein: ASSRDPGATYEQY
V gene: TRBV2; clone size: -; CDR3 protein: ARGPTAF
V gene: TRBV5-4; clone size: -; CDR3 protein: ASSPGLAATYEQY
V gene: TRBV5-1; clone size: once; CDR3 protein: ASSLFSTGIGMNTEAF
V gene: TRBV29-1; clone size: -; CDR3 protein: SVARDAQETQY
V gene: TRBV18; clone size: -; CDR3 protein: ASSTLLAPSNNEQF
V gene: TRBV6-1; clone size: -; CDR3 protein: ASRSEGTVNEKLF
V gene: TRBV7-2; clone size: -; CDR3 protein: ASSLFVSDTGELF
V gene: TRBV5-1; clone size: -; CDR3 protein: ASSLDAGNTGELF
V gene: TRBV9; clone size: -; CDR3 protein: ASSVLGTGNSEQF
V gene: TRBV21-1; clone size: -; CDR3 protein: ASSKAGQITGELF